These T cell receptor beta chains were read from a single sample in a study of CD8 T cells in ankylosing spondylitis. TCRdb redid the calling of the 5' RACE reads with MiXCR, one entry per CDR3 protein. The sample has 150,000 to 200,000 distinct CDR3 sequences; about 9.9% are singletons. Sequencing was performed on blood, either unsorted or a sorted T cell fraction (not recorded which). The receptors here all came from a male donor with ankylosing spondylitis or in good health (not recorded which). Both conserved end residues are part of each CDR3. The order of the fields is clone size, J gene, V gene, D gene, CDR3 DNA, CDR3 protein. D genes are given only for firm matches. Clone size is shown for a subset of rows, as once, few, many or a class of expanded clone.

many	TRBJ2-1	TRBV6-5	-	TGTGCCAGCAAATTTGGGAGCAATGAGCAGTTCTTC	CASKFGSNEQFF
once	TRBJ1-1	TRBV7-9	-	TGTGCCAGCAGCTTAGCGGGTATAGGGCGCGGCACTGAAGCTTTCTTT	CASSLAGIGRGTEAFF
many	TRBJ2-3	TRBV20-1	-	TGCAGTGTCGAACGACAAGGCGGAGATACGCAGTATTTT	CSVERQGGDTQYF
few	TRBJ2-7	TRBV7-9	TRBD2	TGTGCCAGCAGCCCAGCCGTGGCGGGAGAAAGGGACTACGAGCAGTACTTC	CASSPAVAGERDYEQYF
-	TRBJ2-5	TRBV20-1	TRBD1	TGCAGTGCTGCCCATCCGGGACAGTTGGAGACCCAGTACTTC	CSAAHPGQLETQYF
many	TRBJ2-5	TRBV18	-	TGTGCCAGCTCACCAAGATTGTCCGAGACCCAGTACTTC	CASSPRLSETQYF
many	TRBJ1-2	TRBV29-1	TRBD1	TGCAGCGTTGCGACAGGGGACGCTAACTATGGCTACACCTTC	CSVATGDANYGYTF
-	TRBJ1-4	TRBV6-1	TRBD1	TGTGCCAGCAGTCCCCCTGACAGGGTTTCGGAAAAACTGTTTTTT	CASSPPDRVSEKLFF
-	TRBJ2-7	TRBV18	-	TGTGCCAGCTCATCAGAAGTGGCGGGACCCTACGAGCAGTACTTC	CASSSEVAGPYEQYF
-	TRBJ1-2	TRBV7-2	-	TGTGCCAGCAGCTTAGTAGGGGCCAATATGGAAACCTTC	CASSLVGANMETF
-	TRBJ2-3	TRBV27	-	TGTGCCAGCAGTTTACTAGGAGGGATCACAGATACGCAGTATTTT	CASSLLGGITDTQYF
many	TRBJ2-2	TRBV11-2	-	TGTGCCAGCAGCTTACTGACAGGGAACACCGGGGAGCTGTTTTTT	CASSLLTGNTGELFF
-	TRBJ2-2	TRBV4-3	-	TGCGCCAGCAGCCAAGATCTCGACAGCGCGAACACCGGGGAGCTGTTTTTT	CASSQDLDSANTGELFF
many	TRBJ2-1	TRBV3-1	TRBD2	TGTGCCAGCAGCCTTCTAGCGGGGAAGCAGTTCTTC	CASSLLAGKQFF
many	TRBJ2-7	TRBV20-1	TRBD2	TGCAGTGCTAGAGATGGGGCGGGAGCCGGCTACGAGCAGTACTTC	CSARDGAGAGYEQYF
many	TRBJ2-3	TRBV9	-	TGTGCCAGCAGCGAGGACAGTATTCCCTCTAGCACAGATACGCAGTATTTT	CASSEDSIPSSTDTQYF
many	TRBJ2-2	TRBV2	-	TGTGCCAGCAGTGCCGACAGTAACACCGGGGAGCTGTTTTTT	CASSADSNTGELFF
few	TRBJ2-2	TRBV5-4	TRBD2	TGTGCCAGCAGCTTGCCCGGGAGGGCCAACGGGGAGCTGTTTTTT	CASSLPGRANGELFF
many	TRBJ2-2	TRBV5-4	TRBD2	TGTGCCAGCAGCACACTAGCGGGAGGCACCAACACCGGGGAGCTGTTTTTT	CASSTLAGGTNTGELFF
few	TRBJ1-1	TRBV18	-	TGTGCCAGCCTATCGCAAAGGACGAACACTGAAGCTTTCTTT	CASLSQRTNTEAFF